This paragraph covers one T cell receptor (beta chain) sequence. Antigen unknown. The CDR3 extends over 12 amino acids. From germline, CDR1 is SGHRS and CDR2 YFSETQ. V was shortened by 5 bases and J by 0 bases, with 5 bases between the two germline ends. The sample is drawn from a study of cytomegalovirus exposure and HLA in healthy donors. The study, taken as a whole, reports: The authors excluded some V segments, including TRBV6-2 and TRBV6-3, as indistinguishable.

13 Jbeta primers and 60 Vbeta primers were used for the PCR. The assay was immunoSEQ multiplex PCR, and TCRdb's table has in-frame clones only and misses some. The sample shows about 89,000 clones, roughly 86% of them seen only once. The TCR sequence derives from a man aged 25-40 years in good health and CMV-seropositive. Sequenced input: PBMCs. The chain joins TRBV5-1 to TRBJ2-5; D is unclear. CDR3 DNA: TGCGCCAGCAGGTTTAACCAAGAGACCCAGTACTTC. It is translated as CASRFNQETQYF.